Listed below are T cell receptor beta chains from one sample, sequenced in a study of identical twins. TCRdb re-analysed the 5' RACE reads in MiXCR, keeping a single row per CDR3 protein. The sample includes about 330,000 distinct CDR3 sequences, over 9% seen only once; the top ten take just over 7%. This same sample was also taken into another study, of yellow fever vaccine responses in identical twins.

The sequenced material came from CD8+ T cells sorted from blood. These receptors originate from a woman under 30 in good health. The CDR3 runs from the conserved cysteine through the conserved F or W. Fields, in order: clone size, D gene, J gene, V gene, CDR3 protein, CDR3 DNA. A D gene is named only where the DNA matches it firmly. Some rows have no size entry. The others give once, few or many, or a class for an expanded clone.

- | TRBD2 | TRBJ2-3 | TRBV11-2 | CASSLNGKREESTDTQYF | TGTGCCAGCAGCTTAAACGGAAAGCGGGAGGAGTCCACAGATACGCAGTATTTT
- | TRBD1 | TRBJ2-5 | TRBV27 | CATKTGRETQYF | TGTGCCACCAAGACAGGGCGGGAGACCCAGTACTTC
few | - | TRBJ2-1 | TRBV11-3 | CASSAQPPWTPNEQFF | TGTGCCAGCAGCGCACAGCCCCCATGGACCCCCAATGAGCAGTTCTTC
few | TRBD2 | TRBJ2-1 | TRBV28 | CASSSGQSGGYNEQFF | TGTGCCAGCAGTTCAGGACAATCGGGAGGATACAATGAGCAGTTCTTC
- | - | TRBJ2-7 | TRBV28 | CASSLSGSPEQYF | TGTGCCAGCAGTTTATCCGGGAGTCCCGAGCAGTACTTC
- | TRBD2 | TRBJ2-7 | TRBV4-1 | CASSPVGLAGADEQYF | TGCGCCAGCAGCCCCGTAGGACTAGCGGGAGCTGACGAGCAGTACTTC
many | - | TRBJ1-2 | TRBV4-1 | CASSQDQTGLGSYGYTF | TGCGCCAGCAGCCAAGACCAAACGGGACTCGGTTCCTATGGCTACACCTTC
- | TRBD1 | TRBJ1-1 | TRBV4-1 | CASSQEGQGYTEAFF | TGCGCCAGCAGCCAAGAGGGACAGGGGTACACTGAAGCTTTCTTT
- | TRBD2 | TRBJ2-1 | TRBV5-4 | CASSRGTAGGYEQFF | TGTGCCAGCAGCCGAGGGACGGCCGGGGGGTATGAGCAGTTCTTC
few | - | TRBJ2-2 | TRBV15 | CATRDNTGELFF | TGTGCCACCCGGGACAACACCGGGGAGCTGTTTTTT
few | - | TRBJ2-7 | TRBV12-3/TRBV12-4 | CASSPKLLGEQYF | TGTGCCAGCAGTCCCAAGCTGCTTGGCGAGCAGTACTTC
few | - | TRBJ2-7 | TRBV28 | CASSYEGEQYF | TGTGCCAGCAGTTATGAGGGGGAGCAGTACTTC
many | - | TRBJ2-2 | TRBV7-3 | CASSFSVSGELFF | TGTGCCAGCAGCTTTAGCGTGAGCGGGGAGCTGTTTTTT
- | TRBD1 | TRBJ2-2 | TRBV14 | CASSPLTGVGELFF | TGTGCCAGCAGCCCCTTGACAGGGGTAGGGGAGCTGTTTTTT
many | - | TRBJ2-5 | TRBV4-1 | CASSRGGLETQYF | TGCGCCAGCAGCCGAGGGGGGTTAGAGACCCAGTACTTC
many | - | TRBJ2-1 | TRBV5-1 | CASSLGQSSYNEQFF | TGCGCCAGCAGCTTGGGCCAGAGCTCCTACAATGAGCAGTTCTTC
- | - | TRBJ2-3 | TRBV7-9 | CASSSEGGTDTQYF | TGTGCCAGCAGCTCCGAGGGCGGCACAGATACGCAGTATTTT
few | - | TRBJ2-4 | TRBV15 | CATSRGPGLVNIQYF | TGTGCCACCAGCAGAGGGCCGGGGTTAGTGAACATTCAGTACTTC
- | - | TRBJ2-1 | TRBV2 | CASSPHSGSPSYNEQFF | TGTGCCAGCAGTCCTCACTCCGGGAGCCCCTCCTACAATGAGCAGTTCTTC
few | TRBD2 | TRBJ2-1 | TRBV2 | CASSGLAGGPYEQFF | TGTGCCAGCAGTGGACTAGCGGGAGGGCCCTATGAGCAGTTCTTC
- | TRBD1 | TRBJ2-5 | TRBV7-9 | CASSLAGQGLAQETQYF | TGTGCCAGCAGCTTAGCGGGACAGGGATTGGCCCAAGAGACCCAGTACTTC
- | - | TRBJ2-1 | TRBV15 | CATSSSGASYNEQFF | TGTGCCACCAGCAGTAGTGGGGCGTCCTACAATGAGCAGTTCTTC
- | - | TRBJ1-1 | TRBV15 | CATSRTIIVGGNTEAFF | TGTGCCACCAGCAGAACCATAATAGTAGGGGGGAACACTGAAGCTTTCTTT
- | - | TRBJ2-1 | TRBV7-6 | CASSRAGSDEQFF | TGTGCCAGCAGCCGAGCTGGGTCCGATGAGCAGTTCTTC
few | TRBD1 | TRBJ2-1 | TRBV29-1 | CSLGSVAGGFNEQFF | TGCAGCCTTGGGTCGGTGGCAGGGGGCTTCAATGAGCAGTTCTTC
few | TRBD2 | TRBJ2-3 | TRBV5-1 | CASSELGLALSTDTQYF | TGCGCCAGCAGCGAGCTTGGACTAGCGCTGAGCACAGATACGCAGTATTTT
few | TRBD1 | TRBJ2-7 | TRBV9 | CASSPGQGTIHEQYF | TGTGCCAGCAGCCCGGGACAGGGAACAATCCACGAGCAGTACTTC
many | - | TRBJ2-2 | TRBV29-1 | CSVEGGGAGELFF | TGCAGCGTTGAGGGAGGAGGGGCCGGGGAGCTGTTTTTT
- | TRBD2 | TRBJ2-1 | TRBV2 | CASSERGGSSYNEQFF | TGTGCCAGCAGTGAACGGGGGGGGAGCTCCTACAATGAGCAGTTCTTC
- | - | TRBJ2-1 | TRBV27 | CASSLSGFRDEQFF | TGTGCCAGCAGTTTATCGGGGTTTCGCGATGAGCAGTTCTTC
many | - | TRBJ1-5 | TRBV5-6 | CASSKGDQPQHF | TGTGCCAGCAGCAAGGGGGATCAGCCCCAGCATTTT
many | TRBD1 | TRBJ2-7 | TRBV28 | CASRMGQKSSYEQYF | TGTGCCAGCAGGATGGGACAGAAGAGCTCCTACGAGCAGTACTTC
- | - | TRBJ2-7 | TRBV7-9 | CASSSSRDGYEQYF | TGTGCCAGCAGCTCGTCCCGGGACGGGTACGAGCAGTACTTC
few | TRBD2 | TRBJ2-1 | TRBV12-3/TRBV12-4 | CASSLRSSGKGNEQFF | TGTGCCAGCAGTCTTCGATCTAGCGGGAAAGGAAATGAGCAGTTCTTC
few | TRBD1 | TRBJ1-2 | TRBV7-8 | CASRARGPNYGYTF | TGTGCCAGCAGAGCCAGGGGGCCTAACTATGGCTACACCTTC
few | TRBD2 | TRBJ2-3 | TRBV7-9 | CASSLGSGGPSDTQYF | TGTGCCAGCAGCTTAGGTTCGGGGGGGCCTTCAGATACGCAGTATTTT
- | - | TRBJ2-2 | TRBV27 | CASSLVRGGGELFF | TGTGCCAGCAGTTTAGTGAGGGGAGGCGGGGAGCTGTTTTTT
- | - | TRBJ2-7 | TRBV28 | CASSFGRETSEQYF | TGTGCCAGCAGTTTCGGCAGGGAAACATCCGAGCAGTACTTC
few | TRBD2 | TRBJ2-1 | TRBV2 | CASIGLAANNEQFF | TGTGCCAGCATTGGACTAGCGGCAAACAATGAGCAGTTCTTC
few | TRBD1 | TRBJ2-7 | TRBV27 | CASSIQGGEPIYEQYF | TGTGCCAGCAGTATACAGGGGGGCGAGCCGATCTACGAGCAGTACTTC
many | - | TRBJ2-2 | TRBV6-4 | CASSEGVTGELFF | TGTGCCAGCAGTGAAGGAGTAACCGGGGAGCTGTTTTTT
- | TRBD1 | TRBJ1-4 | TRBV10-3 | CAISWESVTGAFNEKLFF | TGTGCCATCAGTTGGGAAAGTGTGACAGGGGCTTTTAATGAAAAACTGTTTTTT
few | TRBD2 | TRBJ2-3 | TRBV11-2 | CASSLRPGLAGVLGTDTQYF | TGTGCCAGCAGCTTAAGGCCGGGACTAGCGGGAGTTCTGGGCACAGATACGCAGTATTTT
few | - | TRBJ2-7 | TRBV28 | CASGYQGVPYEQYF | TGTGCCAGCGGTTACCAGGGTGTCCCCTACGAGCAGTACTTC
- | - | TRBJ1-2 | TRBV5-1 | CASSPTRGNRQMNGYTF | TGCGCCAGCAGCCCCACCCGGGGGAACAGGCAAATGAATGGCTACACCTTC
few | - | TRBJ1-4 | TRBV4-1 | CASSLIPLAWGKSQLFF | TGCGCCAGCAGCCTCATCCCACTCGCCTGGGGGAAAAGCCAACTGTTTTTT
- | TRBD2 | TRBJ2-1 | TRBV19 | CASSIYSREYNEQFF | TGTGCCAGTAGTATCTACTCGCGGGAGTATAATGAGCAGTTCTTC
- | - | TRBJ2-5 | TRBV29-1 | CSGWVGDTQYF | TGCAGCGGCTGGGTGGGTGATACCCAGTACTTC
- | TRBD2 | TRBJ2-1 | TRBV20-1 | CSARPDAGDSYNEQFF | TGCAGTGCTAGACCTGATGCGGGAGACTCCTACAATGAGCAGTTCTTC
- | TRBD2 | TRBJ2-1 | TRBV7-6 | CASSLGTSGEAYNEQFF | TGTGCCAGCAGCTTAGGAACTAGCGGAGAAGCCTACAATGAGCAGTTCTTC
- | - | TRBJ2-5 | TRBV2 | CASSEAEGGSNRETQYF | TGTGCCAGCAGTGAAGCGGAAGGAGGGTCCAACAGAGAGACCCAGTACTTC
few | - | TRBJ1-2 | TRBV4-1 | CASSQEVVGKNYGYTF | TGCGCCAGCAGCCAAGAGGTAGTGGGTAAGAACTATGGCTACACCTTC
many | TRBD1 | TRBJ1-1 | TRBV7-8 | CASSVGTGTFIEAFF | TGTGCCAGCAGCGTCGGGACAGGGACCTTCATTGAAGCTTTCTTT
- | - | TRBJ1-3 | TRBV4-1 | CASSQEGLGNTIYF | TGCGCCAGCAGCCAAGAAGGGCTAGGAAACACCATATATTTT
many | TRBD2 | TRBJ2-1 | TRBV12-3/TRBV12-4 | CASSSGGADEQFF | TGTGCCAGCAGTAGCGGGGGGGCAGATGAGCAGTTCTTC